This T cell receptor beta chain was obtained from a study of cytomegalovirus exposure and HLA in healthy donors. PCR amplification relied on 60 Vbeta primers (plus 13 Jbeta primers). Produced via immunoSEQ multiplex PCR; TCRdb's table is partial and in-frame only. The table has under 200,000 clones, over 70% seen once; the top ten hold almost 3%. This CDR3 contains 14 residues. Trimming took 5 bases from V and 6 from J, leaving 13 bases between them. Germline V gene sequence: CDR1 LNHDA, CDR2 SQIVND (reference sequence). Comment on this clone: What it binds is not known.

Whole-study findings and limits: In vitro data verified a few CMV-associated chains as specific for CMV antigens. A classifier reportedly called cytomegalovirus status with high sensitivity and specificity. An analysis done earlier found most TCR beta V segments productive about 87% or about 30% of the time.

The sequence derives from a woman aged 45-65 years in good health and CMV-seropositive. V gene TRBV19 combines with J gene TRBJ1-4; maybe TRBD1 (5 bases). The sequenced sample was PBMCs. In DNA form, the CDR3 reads TGTGCCAGTAGTGCCCAGGGAGGGGATGAAAAACTGTTTTTT. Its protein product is CASSAQGGDEKLFF.